The clone carrying this T cell receptor beta chain has just one count. Just one base apart from a much larger clone, this may be a read error. The entry originates in a study of tumor-infiltrating lymphocytes in primary liver carcinoma. Across the whole study: Maximum tumor diameters ranged from about 4.2 to 11 cm, stage T1-T3 N0M0. Every sample contained roughly 3.5 to 8 million productive TCRbeta reads, and these numbers were similar from one tissue type to another.

Co-extracted RNA and DNA came from roughly 20-30 mg of unsorted bulk tissue. Synthesis of TCR beta cDNA was carried out from around 500 ng total RNA with a constant-region primer. Three nested multiplex PCR rounds, a slightly modified ARM-PCR method, built the TCR beta libraries. TCRdb processed the multiplex PCR reads anew with MiXCR; each CDR3 protein has one entry. Of 100,000 to 150,000 distinct CDR3 sequences listed, around 64% are singletons. This TCR was recovered from a woman aged 55 to 70 with primary liver carcinoma and hepatitis B virus infection. The sequenced material came from liver tumor tissue from sampling region 3. Regarding subset: tumor region T3, left-lateral pole.

As DNA, the CDR3 is TGTGCCAGCAGTTCTAGCGGGAGGAGCGCAGATACGCAGTATTTT. Translating it yields CASSSSGRSADTQYF. The rearrangement uses TRBV6-5 and TRBJ2-3; TRBD2 agrees at 11 bases. After removal of 4 bases from V and 4 bases from J, the junction contained 4 bases not matched to a gene. Germline values: CDR1 MNHEY, CDR2 SVGAGI. There are 15 residues in the CDR3.